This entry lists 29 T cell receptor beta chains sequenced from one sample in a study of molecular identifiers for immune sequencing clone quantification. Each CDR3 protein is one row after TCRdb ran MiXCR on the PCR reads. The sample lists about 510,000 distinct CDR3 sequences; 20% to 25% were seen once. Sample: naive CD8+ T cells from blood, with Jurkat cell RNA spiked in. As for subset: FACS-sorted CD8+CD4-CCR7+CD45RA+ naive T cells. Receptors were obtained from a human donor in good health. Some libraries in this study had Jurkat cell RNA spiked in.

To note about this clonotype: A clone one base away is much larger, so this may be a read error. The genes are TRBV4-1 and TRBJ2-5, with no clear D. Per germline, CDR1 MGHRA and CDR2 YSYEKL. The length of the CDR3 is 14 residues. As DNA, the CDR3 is TGCGCCAGGAGCCGTGTAGTTAGTTCGGAGACCCAGTACTTC. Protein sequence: CARSRVVSSETQYF.

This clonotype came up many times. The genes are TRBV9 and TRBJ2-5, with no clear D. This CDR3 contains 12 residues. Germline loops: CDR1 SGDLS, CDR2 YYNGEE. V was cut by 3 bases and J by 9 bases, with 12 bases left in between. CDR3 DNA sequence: TGTGCCAGCAGCGCCGAGTTTCCCCCCCAGTACTTC. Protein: CASSAEFPPQYF.

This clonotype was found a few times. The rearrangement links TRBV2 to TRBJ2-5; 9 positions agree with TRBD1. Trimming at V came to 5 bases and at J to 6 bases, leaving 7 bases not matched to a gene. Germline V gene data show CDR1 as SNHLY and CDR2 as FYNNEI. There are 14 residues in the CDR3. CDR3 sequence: CASSPRDRVQTQYF. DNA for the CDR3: TGTGCCAGCAGTCCGCGGGACAGGGTTCAGACCCAGTACTTC.

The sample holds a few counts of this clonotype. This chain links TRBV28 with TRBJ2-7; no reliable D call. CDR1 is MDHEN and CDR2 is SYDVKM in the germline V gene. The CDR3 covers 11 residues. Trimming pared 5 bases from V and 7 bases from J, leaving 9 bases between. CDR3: CASSESWEQYF. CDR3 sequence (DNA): TGTGCCAGCAGTGAATCGTGGGAGCAGTACTTC.

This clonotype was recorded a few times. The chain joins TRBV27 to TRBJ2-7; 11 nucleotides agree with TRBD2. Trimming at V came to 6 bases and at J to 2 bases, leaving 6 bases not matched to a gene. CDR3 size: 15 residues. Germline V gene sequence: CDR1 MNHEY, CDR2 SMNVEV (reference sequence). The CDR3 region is CASRPTSGSTYEQYF. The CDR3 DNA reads TGTGCCAGCAGACCCACTAGCGGGAGTACCTACGAGCAGTACTTC.

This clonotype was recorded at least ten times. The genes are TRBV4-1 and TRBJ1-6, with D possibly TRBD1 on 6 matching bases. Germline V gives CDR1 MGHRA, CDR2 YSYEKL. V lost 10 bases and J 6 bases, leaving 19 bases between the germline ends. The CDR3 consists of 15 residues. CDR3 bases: TGCGCCATCTCAACAGGGCCGCCGCCTAATTCACCCCTCCACTTT. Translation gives CAISTGPPPNSPLHF.

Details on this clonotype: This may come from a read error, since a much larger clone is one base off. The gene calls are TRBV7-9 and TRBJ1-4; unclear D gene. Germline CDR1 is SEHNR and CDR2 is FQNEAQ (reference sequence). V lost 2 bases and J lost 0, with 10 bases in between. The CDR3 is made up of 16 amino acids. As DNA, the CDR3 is TGTGCCAGCAGCTTACTTCCATCTGCAACTAATGAAAAACTGTTTTTT. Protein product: CASSLLPSATNEKLFF.

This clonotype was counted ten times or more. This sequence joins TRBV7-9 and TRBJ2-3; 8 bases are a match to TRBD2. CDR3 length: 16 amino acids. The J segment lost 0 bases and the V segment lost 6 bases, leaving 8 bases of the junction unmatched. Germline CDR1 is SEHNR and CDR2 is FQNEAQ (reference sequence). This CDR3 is CASRGGSGISTDTQYF. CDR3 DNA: TGTGCCAGCAGAGGGGGTAGCGGGATAAGCACAGATACGCAGTATTTT.

In DNA, the CDR3 is TGTGCCAGCAGCTTAGTAATGGGCCGAGAGGCAGATACGCAGTATTTT. This translates into CASSLVMGREADTQYF. The chain uses TRBV7-9 and TRBJ2-3; D remains unclear. Trimming took 1 base from V and 4 from J, leaving 15 bases between them. The CDR3 covers 16 residues. CDR1 and CDR2 from the germline V gene are SEHNR and FQNEAQ (reference sequence).

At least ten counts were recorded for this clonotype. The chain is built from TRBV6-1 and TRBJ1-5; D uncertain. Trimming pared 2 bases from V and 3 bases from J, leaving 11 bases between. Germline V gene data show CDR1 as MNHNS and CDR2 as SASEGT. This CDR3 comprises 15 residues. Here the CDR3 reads CASSELRDSNQPQHF. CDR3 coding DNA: TGTGCCAGCAGTGAACTGAGAGATTCCAATCAGCCCCAGCATTTT.

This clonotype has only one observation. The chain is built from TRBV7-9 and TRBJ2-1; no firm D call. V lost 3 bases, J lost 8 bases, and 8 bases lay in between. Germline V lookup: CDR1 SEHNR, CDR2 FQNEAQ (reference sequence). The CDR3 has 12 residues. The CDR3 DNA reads TGTGCCAGCAGCTTCGTCCCGGATGAGCAGTTCTTC. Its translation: CASSFVPDEQFF. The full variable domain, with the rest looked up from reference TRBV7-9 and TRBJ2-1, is DTGVSQNPRHKITKRGQNVTFRCDPISEHNRLYWYRQTLGQGPEFLTYFQNEAQLEKSRLLSDRFSAERPKGSFSTLEIQRTEQGDSAMYLCASSFVPDEQFFGPGTRLTVL.

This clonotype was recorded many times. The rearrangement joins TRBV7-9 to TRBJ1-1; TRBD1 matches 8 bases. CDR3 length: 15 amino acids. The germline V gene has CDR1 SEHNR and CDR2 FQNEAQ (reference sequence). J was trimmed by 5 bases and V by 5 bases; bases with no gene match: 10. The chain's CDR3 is CASSTADRGETEAFF. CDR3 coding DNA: TGTGCCAGCAGCACCGCCGACAGGGGAGAGACTGAAGCTTTCTTT.

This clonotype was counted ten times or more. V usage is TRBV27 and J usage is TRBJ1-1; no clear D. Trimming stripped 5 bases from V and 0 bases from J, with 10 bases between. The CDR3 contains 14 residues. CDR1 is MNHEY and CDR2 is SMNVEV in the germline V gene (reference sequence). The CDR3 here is CASSPTTLNTEAFF. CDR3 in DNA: TGTGCCAGCAGTCCGACCACGCTGAACACTGAAGCTTTCTTT.

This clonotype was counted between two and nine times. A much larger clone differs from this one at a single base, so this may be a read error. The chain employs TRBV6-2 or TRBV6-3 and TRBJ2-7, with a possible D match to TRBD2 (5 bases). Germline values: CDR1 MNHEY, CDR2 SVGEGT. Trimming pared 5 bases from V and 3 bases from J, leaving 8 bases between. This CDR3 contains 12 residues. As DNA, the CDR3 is TGTGCCAGCAGTCACGAGGGCTACGAGCAGTACTTC. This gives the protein CASSHEGYEQYF.

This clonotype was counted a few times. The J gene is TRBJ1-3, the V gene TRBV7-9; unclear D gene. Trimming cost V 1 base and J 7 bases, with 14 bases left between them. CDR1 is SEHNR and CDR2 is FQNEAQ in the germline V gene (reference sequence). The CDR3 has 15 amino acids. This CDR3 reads CASSLEGGSWNTIYF. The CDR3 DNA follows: TGTGCCAGCAGCTTAGAAGGAGGGTCATGGAACACCATATATTTT.

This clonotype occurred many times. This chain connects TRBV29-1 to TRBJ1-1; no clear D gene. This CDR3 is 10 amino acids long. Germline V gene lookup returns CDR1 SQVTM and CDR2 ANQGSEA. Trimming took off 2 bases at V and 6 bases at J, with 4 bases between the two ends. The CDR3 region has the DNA TGCAGCGTTGAATCGCCTGAAGCTTTCTTT. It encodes CSVESPEAFF. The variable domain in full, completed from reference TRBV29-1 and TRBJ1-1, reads SAVISQKPSRDICQRGTSLTIQCQVDSQVTMMFWYRQQPGQSLTLIATANQGSEATYESGFVIDKFPISRPNLTFSTLTVSNMSPEDSSIYLCSVESPEAFFGQGTRLTVV.

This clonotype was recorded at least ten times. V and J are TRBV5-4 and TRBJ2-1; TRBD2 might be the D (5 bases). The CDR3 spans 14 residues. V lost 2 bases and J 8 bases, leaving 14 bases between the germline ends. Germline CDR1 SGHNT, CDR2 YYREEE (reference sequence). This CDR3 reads CASSFESLADEQFF. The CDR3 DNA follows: TGTGCCAGCAGCTTTGAGTCCCTAGCCGATGAGCAGTTCTTC.

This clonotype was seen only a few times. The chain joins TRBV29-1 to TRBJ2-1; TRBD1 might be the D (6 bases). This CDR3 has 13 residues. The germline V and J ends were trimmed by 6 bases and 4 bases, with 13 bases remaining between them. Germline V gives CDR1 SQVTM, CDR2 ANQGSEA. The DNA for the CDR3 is TGCAGCGTGAGAGGGGGTCAATACAATGAGCAGTTCTTC. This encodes CSVRGGQYNEQFF.

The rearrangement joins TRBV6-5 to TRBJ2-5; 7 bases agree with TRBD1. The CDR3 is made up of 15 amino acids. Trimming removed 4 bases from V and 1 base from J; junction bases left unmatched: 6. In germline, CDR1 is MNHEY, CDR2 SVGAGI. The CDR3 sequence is CASSLGQKIQETQYF. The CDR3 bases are TGTGCCAGCAGTTTGGGACAGAAGATCCAAGAGACCCAGTACTTC.

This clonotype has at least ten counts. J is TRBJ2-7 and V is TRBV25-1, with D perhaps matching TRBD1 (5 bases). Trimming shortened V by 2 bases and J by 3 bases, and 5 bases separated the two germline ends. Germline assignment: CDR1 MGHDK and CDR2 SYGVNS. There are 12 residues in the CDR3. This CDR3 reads CASSEQGYEQYF. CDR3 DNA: TGTGCCAGCAGTGAACAGGGCTACGAGCAGTACTTC.

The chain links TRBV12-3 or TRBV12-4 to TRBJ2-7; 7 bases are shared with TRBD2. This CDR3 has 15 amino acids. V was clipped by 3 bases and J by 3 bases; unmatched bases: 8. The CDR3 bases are TGTGCCAGCAGTTTTTCACTAACGGGGGGCTACGAGCAGTACTTC. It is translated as CASSFSLTGGYEQYF.

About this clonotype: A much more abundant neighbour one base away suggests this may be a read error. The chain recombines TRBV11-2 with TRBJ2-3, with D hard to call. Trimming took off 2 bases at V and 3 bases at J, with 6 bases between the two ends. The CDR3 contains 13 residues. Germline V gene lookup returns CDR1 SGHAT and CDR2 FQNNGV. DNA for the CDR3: TGTGCCAGCAGCTTAATGACTACAGATACGCAGTATTTT. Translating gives CASSLMTTDTQYF.

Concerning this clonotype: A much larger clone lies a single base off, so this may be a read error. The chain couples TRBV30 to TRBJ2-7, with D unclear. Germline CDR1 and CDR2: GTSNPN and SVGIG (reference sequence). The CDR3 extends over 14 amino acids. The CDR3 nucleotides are TGTACCTGGAGTCAGGTGACGGGCACCTACGAGCAGTACTTC. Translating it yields CTWSQVTGTYEQYF.

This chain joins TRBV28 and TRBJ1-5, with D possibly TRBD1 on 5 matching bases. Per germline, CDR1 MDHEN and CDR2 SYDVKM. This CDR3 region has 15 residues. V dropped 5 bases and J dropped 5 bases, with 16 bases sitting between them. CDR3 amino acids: CASSKGHSTYQPQHF. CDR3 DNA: TGTGCCAGCAGTAAAGGACATTCAACCTATCAGCCCCAGCATTTT.

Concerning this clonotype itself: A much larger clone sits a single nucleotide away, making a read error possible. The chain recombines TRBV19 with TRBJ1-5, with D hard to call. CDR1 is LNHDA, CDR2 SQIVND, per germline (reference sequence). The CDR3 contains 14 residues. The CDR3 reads CASSTIDSNQPQRF. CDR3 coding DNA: TGTGCCAGTAGTACTATAGATAGCAATCAGCCCCAGCGTTTT.

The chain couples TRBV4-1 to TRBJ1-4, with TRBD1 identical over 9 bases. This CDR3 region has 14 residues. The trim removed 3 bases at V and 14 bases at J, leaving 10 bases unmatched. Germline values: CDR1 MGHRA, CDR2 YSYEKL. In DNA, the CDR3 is TGCGCCAGCAGCCATCGGGACAGGGCTGAAGGGCTGTTTTTT. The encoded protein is CASSHRDRAEGLFF.

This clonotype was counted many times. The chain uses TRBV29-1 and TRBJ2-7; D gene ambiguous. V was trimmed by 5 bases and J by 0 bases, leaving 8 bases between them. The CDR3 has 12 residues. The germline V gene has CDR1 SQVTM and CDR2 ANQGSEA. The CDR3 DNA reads TGCAGCGTTACAGCCACCTCCTACGAGCAGTACTTC. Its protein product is CSVTATSYEQYF.

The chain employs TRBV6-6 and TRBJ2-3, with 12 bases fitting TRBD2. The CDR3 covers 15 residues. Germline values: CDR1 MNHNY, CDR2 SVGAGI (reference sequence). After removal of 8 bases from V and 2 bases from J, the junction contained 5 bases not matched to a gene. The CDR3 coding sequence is TGTGCCAGCGGTCGACTAGCGGGGGTCACAGATACGCAGTATTTT. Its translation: CASGRLAGVTDTQYF.

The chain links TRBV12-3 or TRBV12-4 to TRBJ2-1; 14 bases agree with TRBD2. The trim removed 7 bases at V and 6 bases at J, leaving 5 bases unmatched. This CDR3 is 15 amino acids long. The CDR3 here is CASTLGLAGGNEQFF. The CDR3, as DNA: TGTGCCAGCACCCTCGGACTAGCGGGGGGCAATGAGCAGTTCTTC.